A single sample gave rise to the 18 T cell receptor beta chains below, sequenced in a study of regulatory T cells in long-lasting Graves disease. Arm-PCR of CDR3 regions and iRepertoire HTBI primers were used to build TCR beta libraries. TCRdb independently ran MiXCR on the multiplex PCR reads; one entry per CDR3 protein. The data contain 530,000 or so distinct CDR3 sequences, about 15% of them singletons. The time point was: newly diagnosed GD, antithyroid drugs for less than 3 months. Extracted RNA from PBMCs served as the source of the TCR library. Separately, the same data were catalogued under a study of T cells in Graves' hyperthyroidism and ophthalmopathy.

Sequencing used peripheral blood mononuclear cells (PBMCs), obtained at new diagnosis, from a patient treated with antithyroid drugs. The receptors derive from a young man with Graves disease.

This clonotype was observed many times. This chain uses TRBV2 with TRBJ2-1, with no clear D. Germline CDR1 SNHLY, CDR2 FYNNEI. The CDR3 is 13 residues long. V was clipped by 7 bases and J by 5 bases, with 12 bases between them. The DNA of the CDR3 is TGTGCCAGCACCACCCTAGAGGACAATGAGCAGTTCTTC. It encodes CASTTLEDNEQFF.

This clonotype was observed at least ten times. The chain employs TRBV2 and TRBJ2-1, with 9 bases identical to TRBD1. V lost 10 bases and J lost 2; bases outside the gene matches: 6. There are 14 residues in the CDR3. The germline V gene encodes CDR1 SNHLY and CDR2 FYNNEI. For the CDR3, the DNA is TGTGCCATAATCCGGGACAGGGCCTACAATGAGCAGTTCTTC. Translated, it gives CAIIRDRAYNEQFF.

There are many counts of this clonotype. The rearrangement joins TRBV11-1 to TRBJ1-2, with TRBD1 matching 8 bases. The CDR3 totals 16 residues. Germline-derived CDR1 and CDR2 are SGHAT and FQDESV (reference sequence). J lost 6 bases, V lost 4 bases, and 13 bases had no gene match. Written as DNA, the CDR3 is TGTGCCAGCAGCTCGAACCACAGGGGGATGGTTGATGGCTACACCTTC. Its translation: CASSSNHRGMVDGYTF.

As concerns this clonotype: The CDR3 does not end in the conserved phenylalanine or tryptophan, so this is likely a read error. The chain joins TRBV9 to TRBJ2-5; 11 bases line up with TRBD2. V shed 4 bases, J shed 5 bases, and the junction held 13 bases outside the gene matches. Germline lookup yields CDR1 SGDLS and CDR2 YYNGEE. This CDR3 region has 17 residues. The CDR3 reads CASSRGEVAGGSETQYY. The CDR3 bases are TGTGCCAGCAGCCGGGGTGAGGTAGCGGGAGGGTCCGAGACCCAGTACTAC.

This chain links TRBV13 with TRBJ2-7; a weak D match, TRBD2 (5 bases). V dropped 5 bases and J dropped 1 base, with 12 bases sitting between them. This CDR3 region has 14 residues. Germline CDR1 PRHDT, CDR2 FYEKMQ (reference sequence). The CDR3: CASSPGRVSYEQYF. The CDR3 DNA is TGTGCCAGCAGCCCTGGGCGGGTGTCCTACGAGCAGTACTTC.

Comment on this clonotype: Being one base from a much bigger clone, this may be a read error. J is TRBJ2-7 and V is TRBV6-1; D might be TRBD1 (5 bases). Germline V lookup: CDR1 MNHNS, CDR2 SASEGT. CDR3 length: 12 residues. V lost 7 bases and J lost 2, with 9 bases in between. The DNA of the CDR3 is TGTGCCAGCAATTCGACAGCCTACGAGCAGTACTTC. It translates to CASNSTAYEQYF.

V and J are TRBV20-1 and TRBJ2-2; D is perhaps TRBD2 (6 bases). Germline CDR1 reads DFQATT; CDR2 reads SNEGSKA (reference sequence). The CDR3 runs 14 residues. Trimming took off 0 bases at V and 3 bases at J, with 8 bases between the two ends. The CDR3, as DNA: TGCAGTGCTAGAGACCGGGAGTACACCGGGGAGCTGTTTTTT. Translation gives CSARDREYTGELFF.

The genes are TRBV27 and TRBJ2-1, with 9 bases that match TRBD2. Per the germline V gene, CDR1 is MNHEY and CDR2 is SMNVEV (reference sequence). The CDR3 is made up of 15 amino acids. V lost 3 bases to trimming and J lost 8 bases; unmatched junction nucleotides: 8. CDR3 DNA sequence: TGTGCCAGCAGTTTCGTGCGGGAGGGCCGGTATGAGCAGTTCTTC. Protein product: CASSFVREGRYEQFF.

Only a few counts were recorded for this clonotype. A much larger clone differs by one base, so this may be a read error. CDR3 nucleotide sequence: TGCAGTGCTAGTTCGGGCTTCGACTCCTACAATGAGCAGTTCTTC. Its protein product is CSASSGFDSYNEQFF. The chain joins TRBV20-1 to TRBJ2-1; D is unresolved. The CDR3 consists of 15 residues. V lost 3 bases and J 0 bases, leaving 12 bases between the germline ends. CDR1 DFQATT and CDR2 SNEGSKA come from the germline V gene (reference sequence).

This clonotype was seen many times. The chain combines TRBV13 with TRBJ2-7; 10 bases agree with TRBD2. This CDR3 spans 14 amino acids. CDR1 is PRHDT and CDR2 is FYEKMQ in the germline V gene (reference sequence). V shed 5 bases and J 6 bases; nucleotides not matched to a gene: 7. DNA of the CDR3: TGTGCCAGCAGCCGGGGACTAGCGTTGGGCGAGCAGTACTTC. Translated, it gives CASSRGLALGEQYF.

The chain is built from TRBV5-6 and TRBJ2-2; D might be TRBD2 (6 bases). Germline V gene sequence: CDR1 SGHDT, CDR2 YYEEEE. V gave up 4 bases and J gave up 1 base, with 14 bases separating them. This CDR3 has 16 residues. CDR3 region: CASSPLASRNTGELFF. CDR3 coding DNA: TGTGCCAGCAGCCCCCTAGCGTCTAGGAACACCGGGGAGCTGTTTTTT.

This clonotype has only a few counts. The chain employs TRBV28 and TRBJ1-4; D gene uncertain. In germline, CDR1 is MDHEN, CDR2 SYDVKM. V was cut by 4 bases and J by 5 bases, with 8 bases left in between. The CDR3 is 13 amino acids. The CDR3 protein is CASSWILNEKLFF. The CDR3, as DNA: TGTGCCAGCAGTTGGATACTGAATGAAAAACTGTTTTTT.

The J gene is TRBJ1-1, the V gene TRBV29-1, with a weak D call TRBD1 (5 bases). This CDR3 region has 13 residues. The V end was cut by 7 bases, the J end by 3 bases, with 15 bases between. From germline, CDR1 is SQVTM and CDR2 ANQGSEA. This CDR3 is CSDRDGQYTEAFF. The CDR3 nucleotides read TGCAGCGACCGGGACGGGCAATACACTGAAGCTTTCTTT.

Many counts were recorded for this clonotype. V is TRBV18 and J is TRBJ2-3; possible D gene TRBD1, 5 bases. V was clipped by 6 bases and J by 2 bases, with 15 bases between them. Germline CDR1 and CDR2: KGHSH and LQKENI. The CDR3 length is 15 residues. The CDR3 nucleotides read TGTGCCAGCTCCCCTGACAGTGTTAACACAGATACGCAGTATTTT. This translates into CASSPDSVNTDTQYF.

At least ten counts were recorded for this clonotype. This chain uses TRBV5-1 with TRBJ2-1; no firm D call. V gave up 3 bases and J gave up 3 bases, with 13 bases separating them. CDR3 length equals 15 residues. Per germline, CDR1 SGHRS and CDR2 YFSETQ. The CDR3: CASSSRANSYNEQFF. DNA for the CDR3: TGCGCCAGCAGCTCGCGAGCGAACAGCTACAATGAGCAGTTCTTC.

V and J are TRBV19 and TRBJ2-1; 13 nucleotides line up with TRBD2. Germline V gene lookup returns CDR1 LNHDA and CDR2 SQIVND (reference sequence). The CDR3 totals 17 residues. The trim removed 5 bases at V and 8 bases at J, leaving 12 bases unmatched. Here the CDR3 DNA reads TGTGCCAGTAGTCCTCGGACTAGCGGGAGTATAATCGATGAGCAGTTCTTC. Protein product: CASSPRTSGSIIDEQFF.

The rearrangement uses TRBV7-9 and TRBJ2-5, with D perhaps matching TRBD2 (5 bases). Germline-derived CDR1 and CDR2 are SEHNR and FQNEAQ (reference sequence). Trimming pared 1 base from V and 1 base from J, leaving 10 bases between. CDR3 length equals 15 residues. The CDR3 here is CASSLVMGVQETQYF. DNA for the CDR3: TGTGCCAGCAGCTTAGTTATGGGAGTCCAAGAGACCCAGTACTTC. The full variable domain, in which reference TRBV7-9 and TRBJ2-5 provide the parts outside the CDR3, is DTGVSQNPRHKITKRGQNVTFRCDPISEHNRLYWYRQTLGQGPEFLTYFQNEAQLEKSRLLSDRFSAERPKGSFSTLEIQRTEQGDSAMYLCASSLVMGVQETQYFGPGTRLLVL.

In its sample, this clonotype was seen many times. The V and J genes are TRBV5-6 and TRBJ2-1; D possibly corresponds to TRBD2 (6 bases). Germline loops: CDR1 SGHDT, CDR2 YYEEEE. V was shortened by 0 bases and J by 5 bases, with 12 bases between the two germline ends. This CDR3 is 15 amino acids long. This chain's CDR3 is CASSLGSGPHNEQFF. The CDR3 DNA reads as TGTGCCAGCAGCTTGGGGAGCGGGCCGCACAATGAGCAGTTCTTC.